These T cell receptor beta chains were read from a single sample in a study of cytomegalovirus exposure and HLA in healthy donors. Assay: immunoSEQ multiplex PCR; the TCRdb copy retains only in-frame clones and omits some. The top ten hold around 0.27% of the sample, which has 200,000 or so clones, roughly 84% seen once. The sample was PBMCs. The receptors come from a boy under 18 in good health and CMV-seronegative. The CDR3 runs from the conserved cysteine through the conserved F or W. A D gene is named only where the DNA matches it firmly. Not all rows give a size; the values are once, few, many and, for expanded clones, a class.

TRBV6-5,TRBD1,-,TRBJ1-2,CASSLDRGDGYTF,TGTGCCAGCAGTTTAGACAGGGGCGATGGCTACACCTTC
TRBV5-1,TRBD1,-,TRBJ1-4,CASSWDRNEKLFF,TGCGCCAGCAGCTGGGACAGAAACGAAAAACTGTTTTTT
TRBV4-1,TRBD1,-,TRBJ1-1,CASSQDPGQPHTEAFF,TGCGCCAGCAGCCAAGACCCGGGACAGCCGCACACTGAAGCTTTCTTT
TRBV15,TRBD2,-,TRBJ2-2,CATSRLWTSGKDGELFF,TGTGCCACCAGCAGATTATGGACTAGCGGGAAAGACGGGGAGCTGTTTTTT
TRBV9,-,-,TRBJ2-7,CASSVGEFYEQYF,TGTGCCAGCAGCGTCGGAGAATTCTACGAGCAGTACTTC
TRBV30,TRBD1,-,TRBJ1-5,CAWSVGGGGNQPQHF,TGTGCCTGGAGTGTAGGGGGCGGGGGGAATCAGCCCCAGCATTTT
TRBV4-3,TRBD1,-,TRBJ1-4,CASSQGRAGGGEKLFF,TGCGCCAGCAGCCAAGGGCGCGCAGGGGGCGGTGAAAAACTGTTTTTT
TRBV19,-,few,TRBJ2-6,CASSINPPGKVARAGANVLTF,TGTGCCAGTAGTATTAACCCGCCAGGGAAAGTTGCTCGTGCTGGGGCCAACGTCCTGACTTTC
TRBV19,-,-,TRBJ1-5,CASSTFGQRAAQPQHF,TGTGCCAGTAGTACCTTCGGACAACGGGCAGCTCAGCCCCAGCATTTT
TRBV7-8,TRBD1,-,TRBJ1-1,CASSLAWVQGGTEAFF,TGTGCCAGCAGCTTAGCCTGGGTACAGGGGGGCACTGAAGCTTTCTTT
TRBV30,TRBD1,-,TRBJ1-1,CAWRSKDRGNTEAFF,TGTGCCTGGAGGTCTAAGGACAGGGGGAACACTGAAGCTTTCTTT
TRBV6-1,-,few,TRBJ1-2,CASSGGRANYGYTF,TGTGCCAGCTCGGGGGGAAGGGCTAACTATGGCTACACCTTC
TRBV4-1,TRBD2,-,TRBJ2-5,CASKGGGEQETQYF,TGCGCCAGCAAGGGCGGGGGGGAACAAGAGACCCAGTACTTC
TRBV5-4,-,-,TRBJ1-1,CASSPGGRGNTEAFF,TGTGCCAGCAGCCCGGGTGGCAGGGGCAACACTGAAGCTTTCTTT
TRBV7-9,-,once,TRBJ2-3,CASSLVLDSRTDTQYF,TGTGCCAGCAGCTTGGTACTAGATAGCAGGACAGATACGCAGTATTTT
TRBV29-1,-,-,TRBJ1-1,CSVQQGSPGTEAFF,TGCAGCGTCCAGCAGGGGTCCCCAGGGACTGAAGCTTTCTTT
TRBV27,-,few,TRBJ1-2,CASSFNRAFYGYTF,TGTGCCAGCAGTTTTAACAGGGCATTTTATGGCTACACCTTC
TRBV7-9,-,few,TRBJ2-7,CASSPGMEQYF,TGTGCCAGCAGCCCCGGGATGGAGCAGTACTTC
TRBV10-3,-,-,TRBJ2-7,CAISGGVSLNPYEQYF,TGTGCCATCTCTGGGGGCGTCTCCCTAAACCCTTACGAGCAGTACTTC